This T cell receptor (beta chain) is drawn from a study of T cells in Graves' hyperthyroidism and ophthalmopathy (dated by TCRdb to the late 2010s). General notes on the study: Peripheral blood samples were taken at the time of initial diagnosis, prior to any treatment. The paper describes TCR Vbeta CDR3 sequencing of 135 peripheral blood samples, made up of around 41 ophthalmopathy patients, approximately 73 hyperthyroidism patients and 17 progressor patients. To identify distinguishing TCR V-J signatures, a discovery cohort of 100 or so patients was used, comprising roughly 45 with Graves' ophthalmopathy and around 60 with stable Graves' hyperthyroidism. In more than 5 Graves' hyperthyroidism patients, the study also compared T-cell repertoires from thyroid tissue with T-cell repertoires from blood. The roughly 100 discovery patients were divided at random into training and test sets in a 7:3 ratio. An independent validation cohort of under 20 hyperthyroidism patients and approximately 15 patients who later progressed to ophthalmopathy tested prospective prediction of ophthalmopathy. Following sampling, methimazole starting at 30 mg daily was given to hyperthyroidism patients, and high-dose intravenous methylprednisolone was given to ophthalmopathy patients. On the study overall, not on this receptor specifically: During validation, the model predicted progression to ophthalmopathy a median of roughly 7.1 months ahead of onset, with around 65% sensitivity and 72.22% specificity. Blood samples also contained most of the expanded thyroid clonotypes (frequency above 0.001), which suggests that blood repertoires may reflect thyroid immune responses. No statistical method was used to fix the sample size in advance, and group allocation was not hidden from the investigators. In cross-validation, a model built on a 13 V-J signature told ophthalmopathy apart from stable hyperthyroidism with about 90% sensitivity and approximately 84% specificity, and in testing the same model reached 80%/75%.

This clonotype was seen ten or more times. No antigen is known for it. Base quality data are lacking; no much larger clone is found one base away. In the ophthalmopathy patients, disease was moderately to severely active, with a Clinical Activity Score of 3 or more, a NOSPECS grade of 4 or more, and a duration of less than 3 months. Exclusion was applied to patients with uncontrolled infections, other autoimmune diseases, pregnancy or lactation. Diagnoses relied on clinical symptoms, serum thyroxine and TRAb, thyroid ultrasound and orbital computed tomography. PBMCs were isolated from approximately 10 ml of fresh peripheral blood by Ficoll-Paque density gradient centrifugation. Trizol reagent was used to extract total RNA, and RNA quality was then checked on an Agilent 2100 Bioanalyzer. V is pared back by 3 bases and J by 2 bases, with 17 bases lying between the germline termini. The CDR3, from cysteine to phenylalanine, totals 15 residues. Of the read, only the CDR3 DNA is kept; its 45 bases are in frame from base 1. From a lookup of the germline V gene, CDR1 and CDR2 are SQVTM and ANQGSEA.

Amplification of TCR beta CDR3 regions was carried out from RNA transcripts. The first round of RT-PCR for the TCR CDR3 was performed with the HTBI primer set and the Qiagen OneStep RT-PCR kit. The libraries were constructed in a second round of multiplex PCR and then size-selected and purified. Libraries were sequenced paired-end with 100 bp reads on an Illumina HiSeq2000. The paper's data handling went like this. SOAPnuke was used to process the raw data, removing reads that contained adapters or uncalled bases, had a mean Phred below 15, or lacked an exact match to the constant primer or identifier. COPE v1.2.5 was used to merge high-quality paired reads, and clonotypes were defined as unique nucleotide sequences. MiTCR v1.1 was used to align clonotypes to the IMGT TRBV, TRBD and TRBJ reference segments. Analysis was restricted to V-J combinations with a frequency above 0.0001, which covered roughly 99% of repertoires. A TCS score was defined as the ratio between F50 (clonal expansion) and ExV (chaos), using BLOSUM62-based TCRdist between CDR3 peptides within each V-J. Welch's t-statistics and random forest reduced just over 500 V-J features to 13, which were used in a naive Bayes classifier (R e1071). TCRdb applied fastp at Q25 and MiXCR to the public reads, then kept only in-frame beta chains. Entries are consolidated by CDR3 protein sequence, retaining the most common genes and DNA. TCRdb's processing, not the authors' own work, is the source of the V and J calls. This sample holds approximately 430,000 distinct CDR3 sequences; approximately 14% were observed only once. The ten largest clones add up to around 13% of the sample.

Sequences were obtained from blood. The chain is assembled from TRBV29-1 and TRBJ2-7; 6 matching bases give a weak D call of TRBD2. The receptor was derived from a man younger than 35 with Graves' ophthalmopathy. The sequence in DNA is TGCAGCGTTGACCCCGGGGAGGACGGAACCTACGAGCAGTACTTC. Its coded protein is CSVDPGEDGTYEQYF.